This record looks at one TCR beta chain sequence and its context. The target antigen is unknown. Germline V gives CDR1 SNHLY, CDR2 FYNNEI. With V trimmed by 4 bases and J by 4 bases, 0 bases remained unmatched. This CDR3 spans 14 amino acids. The sample is drawn from a study of T cell clones after liver transplantation. The repertoire was sequenced with immunoSEQ multiplex PCR; TCRdb's copy has only in-frame clones and lacks some. The sample lists tens of thousands of clones; about nine tenths were seen once. Study-level results: Migration into the graft, not deletion, may explain lost graft donor-reactive T cells.

The genes are TRBV2 and TRBJ2-5; 13 bases are shared with TRBD2. The sequence was collected from a human donor who received a liver transplant. The input for sequencing was CD4+ T cells from blood, taken before liver transplant. The CDR3 sequence is CASSGTSGRETQYF. The CDR3 DNA reads as TGTGCCAGCAGTGGGACTAGCGGGAGAGAGACCCAGTACTTC.